This T cell receptor beta chain was recorded in a study of early T cells in non-severe SARS-CoV-2 infection. Across the study: Sequenced bulk RNA came from whole blood that was unsorted, and chains were unpaired.

Germline V gene data show CDR1 as ENHRY and CDR2 as SYGVKD. The CDR3 loop spans 11 amino acids. Trimming left V 3 bases short and J 3 bases short, with 2 bases between. Molecules of cDNA were individually given unique molecular identifiers that were attached to them. TCRdb processed the 5' RACE reads anew with MiXCR; each CDR3 protein has one entry. Among 85,000 to 90,000 distinct CDR3 sequences, around 13% were seen once, and the ten largest hold 5% to 7%. The sequence was collected from an adult who was a healthcare worker with PCR-confirmed SARS-CoV-2 infection or an uninfected control (not recorded which). The rearrangement joins TRBV10-3 to TRBJ1-1; unclear D gene. Source material: whole blood. CDR3 protein: CAISDDTEAFF. CDR3 DNA sequence: TGTGCCATCAGTGACGACACTGAAGCTTTCTTT.